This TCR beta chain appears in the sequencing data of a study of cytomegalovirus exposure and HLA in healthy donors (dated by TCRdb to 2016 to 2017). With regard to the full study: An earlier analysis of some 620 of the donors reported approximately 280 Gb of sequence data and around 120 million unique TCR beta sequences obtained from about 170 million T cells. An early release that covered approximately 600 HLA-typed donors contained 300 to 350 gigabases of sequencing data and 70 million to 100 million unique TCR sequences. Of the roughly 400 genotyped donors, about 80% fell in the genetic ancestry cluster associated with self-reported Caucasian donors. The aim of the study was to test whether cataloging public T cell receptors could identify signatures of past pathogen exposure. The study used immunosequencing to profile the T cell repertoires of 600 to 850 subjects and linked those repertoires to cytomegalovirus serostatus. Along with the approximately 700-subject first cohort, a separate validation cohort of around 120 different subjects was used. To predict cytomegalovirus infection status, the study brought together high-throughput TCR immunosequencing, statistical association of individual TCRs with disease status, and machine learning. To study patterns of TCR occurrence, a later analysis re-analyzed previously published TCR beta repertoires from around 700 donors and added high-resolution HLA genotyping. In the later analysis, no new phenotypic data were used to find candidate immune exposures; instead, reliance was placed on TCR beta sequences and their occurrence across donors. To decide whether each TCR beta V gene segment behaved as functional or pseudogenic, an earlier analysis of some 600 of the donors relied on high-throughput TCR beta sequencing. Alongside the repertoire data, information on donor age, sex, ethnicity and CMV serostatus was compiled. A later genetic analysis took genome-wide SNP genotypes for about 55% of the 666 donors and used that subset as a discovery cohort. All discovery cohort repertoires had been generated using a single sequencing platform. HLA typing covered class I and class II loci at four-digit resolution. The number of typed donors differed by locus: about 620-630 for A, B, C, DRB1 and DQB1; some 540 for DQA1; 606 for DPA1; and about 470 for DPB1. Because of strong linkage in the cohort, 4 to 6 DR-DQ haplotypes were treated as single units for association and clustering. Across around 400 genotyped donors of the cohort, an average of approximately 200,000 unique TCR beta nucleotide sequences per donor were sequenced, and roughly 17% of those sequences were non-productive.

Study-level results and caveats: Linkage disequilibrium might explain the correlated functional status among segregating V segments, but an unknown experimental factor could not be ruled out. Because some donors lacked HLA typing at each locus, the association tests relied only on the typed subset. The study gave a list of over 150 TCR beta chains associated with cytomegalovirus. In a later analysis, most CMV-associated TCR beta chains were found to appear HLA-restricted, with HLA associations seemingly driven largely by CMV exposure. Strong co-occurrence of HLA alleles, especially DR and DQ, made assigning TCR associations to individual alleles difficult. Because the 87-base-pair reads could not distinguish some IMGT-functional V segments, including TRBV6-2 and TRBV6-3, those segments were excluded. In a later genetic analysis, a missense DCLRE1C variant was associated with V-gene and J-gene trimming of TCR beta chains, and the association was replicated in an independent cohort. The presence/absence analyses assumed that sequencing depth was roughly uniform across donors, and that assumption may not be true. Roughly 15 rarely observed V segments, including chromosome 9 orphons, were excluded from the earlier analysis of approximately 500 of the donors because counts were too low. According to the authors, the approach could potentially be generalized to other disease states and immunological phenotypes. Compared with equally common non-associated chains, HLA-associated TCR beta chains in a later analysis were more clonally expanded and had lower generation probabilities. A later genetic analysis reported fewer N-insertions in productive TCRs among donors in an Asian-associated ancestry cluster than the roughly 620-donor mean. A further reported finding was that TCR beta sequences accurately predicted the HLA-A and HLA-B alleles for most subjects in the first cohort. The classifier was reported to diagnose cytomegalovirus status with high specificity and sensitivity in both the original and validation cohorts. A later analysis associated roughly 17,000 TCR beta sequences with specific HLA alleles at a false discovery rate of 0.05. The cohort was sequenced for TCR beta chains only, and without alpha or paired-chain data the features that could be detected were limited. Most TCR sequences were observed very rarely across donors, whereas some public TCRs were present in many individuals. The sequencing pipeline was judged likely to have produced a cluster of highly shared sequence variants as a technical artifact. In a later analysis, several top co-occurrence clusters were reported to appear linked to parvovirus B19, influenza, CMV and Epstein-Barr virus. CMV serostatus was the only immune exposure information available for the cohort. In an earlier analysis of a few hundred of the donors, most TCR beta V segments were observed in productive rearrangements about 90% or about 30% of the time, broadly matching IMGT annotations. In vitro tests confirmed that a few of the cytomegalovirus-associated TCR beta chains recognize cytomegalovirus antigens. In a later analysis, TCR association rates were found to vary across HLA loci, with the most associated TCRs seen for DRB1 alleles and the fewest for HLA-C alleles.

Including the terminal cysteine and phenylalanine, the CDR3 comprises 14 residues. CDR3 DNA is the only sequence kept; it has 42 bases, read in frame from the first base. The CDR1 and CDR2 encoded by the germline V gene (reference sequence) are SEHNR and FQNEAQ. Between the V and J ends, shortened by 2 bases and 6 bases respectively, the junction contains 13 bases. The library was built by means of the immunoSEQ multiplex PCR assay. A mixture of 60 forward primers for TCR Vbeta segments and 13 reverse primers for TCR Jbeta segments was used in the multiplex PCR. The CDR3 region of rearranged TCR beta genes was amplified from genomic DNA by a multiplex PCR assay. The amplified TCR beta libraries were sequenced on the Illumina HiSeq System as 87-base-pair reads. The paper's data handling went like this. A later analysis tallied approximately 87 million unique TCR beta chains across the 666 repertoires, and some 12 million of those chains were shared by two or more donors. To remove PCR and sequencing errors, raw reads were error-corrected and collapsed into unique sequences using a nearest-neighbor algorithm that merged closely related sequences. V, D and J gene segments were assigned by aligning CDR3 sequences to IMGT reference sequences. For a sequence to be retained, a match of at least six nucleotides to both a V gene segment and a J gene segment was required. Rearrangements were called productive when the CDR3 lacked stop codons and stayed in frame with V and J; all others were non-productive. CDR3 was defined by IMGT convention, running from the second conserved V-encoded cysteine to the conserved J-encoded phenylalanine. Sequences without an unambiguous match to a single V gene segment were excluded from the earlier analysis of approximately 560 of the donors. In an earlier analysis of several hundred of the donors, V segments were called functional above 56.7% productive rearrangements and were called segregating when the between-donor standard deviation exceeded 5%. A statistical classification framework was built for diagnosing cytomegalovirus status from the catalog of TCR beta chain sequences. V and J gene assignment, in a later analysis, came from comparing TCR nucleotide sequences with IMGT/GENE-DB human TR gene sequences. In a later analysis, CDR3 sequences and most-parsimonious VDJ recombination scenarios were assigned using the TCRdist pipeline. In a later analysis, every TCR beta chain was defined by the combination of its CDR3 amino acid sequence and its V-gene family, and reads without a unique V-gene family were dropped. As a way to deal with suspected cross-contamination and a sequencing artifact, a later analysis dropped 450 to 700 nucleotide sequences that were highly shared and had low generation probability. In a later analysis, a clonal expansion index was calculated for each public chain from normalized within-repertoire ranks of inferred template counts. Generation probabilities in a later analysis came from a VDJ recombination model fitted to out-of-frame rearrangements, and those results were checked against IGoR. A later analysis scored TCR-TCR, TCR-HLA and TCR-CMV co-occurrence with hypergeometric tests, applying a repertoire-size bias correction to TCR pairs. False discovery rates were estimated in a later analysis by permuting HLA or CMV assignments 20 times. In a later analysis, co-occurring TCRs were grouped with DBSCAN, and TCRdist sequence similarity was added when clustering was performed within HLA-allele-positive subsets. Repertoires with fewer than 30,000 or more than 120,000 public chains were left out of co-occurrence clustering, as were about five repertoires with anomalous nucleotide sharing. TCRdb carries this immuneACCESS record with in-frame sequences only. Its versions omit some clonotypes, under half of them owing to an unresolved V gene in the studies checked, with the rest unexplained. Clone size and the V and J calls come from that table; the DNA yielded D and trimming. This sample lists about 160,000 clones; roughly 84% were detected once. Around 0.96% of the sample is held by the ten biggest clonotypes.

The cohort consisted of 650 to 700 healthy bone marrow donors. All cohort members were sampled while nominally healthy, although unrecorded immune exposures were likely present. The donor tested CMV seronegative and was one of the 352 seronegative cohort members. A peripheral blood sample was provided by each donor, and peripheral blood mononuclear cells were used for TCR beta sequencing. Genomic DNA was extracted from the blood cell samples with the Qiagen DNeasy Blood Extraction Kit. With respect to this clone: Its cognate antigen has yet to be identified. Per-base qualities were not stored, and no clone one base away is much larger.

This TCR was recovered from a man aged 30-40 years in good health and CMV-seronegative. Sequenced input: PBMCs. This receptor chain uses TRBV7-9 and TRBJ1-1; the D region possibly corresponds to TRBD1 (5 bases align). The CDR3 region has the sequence CASSLPHRGSEAFF. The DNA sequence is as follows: TGTGCCAGCAGCTTACCCCATAGGGGCTCTGAAGCTTTCTTT.